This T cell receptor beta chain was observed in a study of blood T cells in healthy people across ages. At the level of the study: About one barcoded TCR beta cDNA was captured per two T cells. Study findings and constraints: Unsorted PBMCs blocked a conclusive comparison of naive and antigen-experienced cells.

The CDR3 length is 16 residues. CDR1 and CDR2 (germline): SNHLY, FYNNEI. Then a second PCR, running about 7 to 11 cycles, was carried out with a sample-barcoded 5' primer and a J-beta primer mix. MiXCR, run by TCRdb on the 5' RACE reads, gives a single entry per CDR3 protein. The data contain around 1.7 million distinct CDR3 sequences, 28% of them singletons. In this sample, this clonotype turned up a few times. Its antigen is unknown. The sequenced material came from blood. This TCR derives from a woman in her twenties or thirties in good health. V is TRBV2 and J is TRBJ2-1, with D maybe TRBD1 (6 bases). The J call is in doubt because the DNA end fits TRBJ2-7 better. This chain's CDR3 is CASSEDGGHSYNEQYF. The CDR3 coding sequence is TGTGCCAGCAGTGAGGATGGGGGCCACTCCTACAATGAGCAGTACTTC.